This T cell receptor beta chain was recovered during a study of breast tumors, draining lymph nodes, adjacent tissues. Points from the study as a whole: Most tumor T cells seemingly derive from lymph node, then expand in tumor. Luminal-like breast cancer showed significantly higher tumor–nontumor repertoire similarity than basal-like. Tumors had less TCR diversity than lymph nodes, more than nontumor tissue.

The CDR3 sequence is 14 residues long. The V end was cut by 5 bases, the J end by 3 bases, with 11 bases between. Germline CDR1 is SGHTA and CDR2 is FQGNSA. Breast cancer patients provided tissue from their axillary draining lymph nodes. TCRdb processed the multiplex PCR reads anew with MiXCR; each CDR3 protein has one entry. This table has some 97,000 distinct CDR3 sequences, about 20% appearing once. For this clonotype: Its antigen is unknown. Since the CDR3 does not end with the conserved phenylalanine or tryptophan, this likely comes from a read error.

The clonotype comes from a female donor with breast cancer. Some clones in this sample may be carry-over from other donors' samples. The sample consisted of axillary lymph node tissue. V and J are TRBV7-2 and TRBJ1-5; possibly TRBD1 for D (6 bases). CDR3 in amino acids: CASSNGQNNQPQHL. For the CDR3, the DNA is TGTGCCAGCAGCAATGGACAGAACAATCAGCCCCAGCATCTT.